These 2 T cell receptor beta chains were sequenced from one sample in a study of T cell responses to AZD1222 COVID-19 vaccine. Repertoires were generated with immunoSEQ multiplex PCR, while TCRdb's copy carries only in-frame clones and drops some. The sample has roughly 140,000 clones, 93% seen once. The sequenced sample was peripheral blood, obtained after recovery from COVID-19. The receptors come from an adult who had recovered from COVID-19.

The rearrangement uses TRBV5-1 and TRBJ1-2; D is possibly TRBD1 (6 bases). Trimming shortened V by 0 bases and J by 0 bases, and 9 bases separated the two germline ends. The CDR3 has 15 amino acids. Germline values: CDR1 SGHRS, CDR2 YFSETQ. The CDR3 here is CASSLVDSTNYGYTF. The CDR3 region has the DNA TGCGCCAGCAGCTTGGTGGACAGCACTAACTATGGCTACACCTTC.

This rearrangement joins TRBV19 to TRBJ1-2, with no clear D. Trimming shortened V by 10 bases and J by 3 bases, and 6 bases separated the two germline ends. CDR1 is LNHDA, CDR2 SQIVND, per germline (reference sequence). The CDR3 extends over 10 amino acids. The CDR3 protein is CATRHYGYTF. In nucleotides, the CDR3 is TGTGCCACACGCCACTATGGCTACACCTTC.